One and the same sample provided the 8 T cell receptor beta chains below, sequenced in a study of blood T cell repertoires in COVID-19. Data came from immunoSEQ multiplex PCR; TCRdb stores just in-frame clones and leaves some out. The table has approximately 130,000 clones, about 77% seen once. Material: peripheral blood. All receptors come from a man older than 75 with acute or convalescent COVID-19.

The J gene is TRBJ1-4, the V gene TRBV19; 7 bases agree with TRBD1. CDR1 and CDR2 from the germline V gene are LNHDA and SQIVND (reference sequence). Trimming removed 5 bases from V and 8 bases from J; junction bases left unmatched: 5. The CDR3 covers 13 residues. CDR3 amino acids: CASSDRAREKLFF. CDR3 coding DNA: TGTGCCAGTAGTGACAGGGCCCGCGAAAAACTGTTTTTT.

The chain carries TRBV5-1 and TRBJ1-5; D gene unclear. The germline V and J ends were trimmed by 2 bases and 4 bases, with 7 bases remaining between them. From germline, CDR1 is SGHRS and CDR2 YFSETQ. The CDR3 spans 13 residues. The CDR3 reads CASSFGDNQPQHF. DNA of the CDR3: TGCGCCAGCAGCTTCGGAGATAATCAGCCCCAGCATTTT. Supplemented by reference TRBV5-1 and TRBJ1-5, the full variable domain reads KAGVTQTPRYLIKTRGQQVTLSCSPISGHRSVSWYQQTPGQGLQFLFEYFSETQRNKGNFPGRFSGRQFSNSRSEMNVSTLELGDSALYLCASSFGDNQPQHFGDGTRLSIL.

The chain links TRBV6-2 or TRBV6-3 to TRBJ2-7; D uncertain. The CDR3 is 14 residues long. The V and J ends lost 2 bases and 3 bases respectively, with 11 bases between them. Germline CDR1 and CDR2: MNHEY and SVGEGT. CDR3 nucleotides: TGTGCCAGCAGTTACCGAGACGGGTACTACGAGCAGTACTTC. It yields the protein CASSYRDGYYEQYF.

The chain recombines TRBV6-5 with TRBJ1-6; D gene uncertain. The CDR3 loop spans 15 amino acids. Germline assignment: CDR1 MNHEY and CDR2 SVGAGI. Trimming left V 2 bases short and J 1 base short, with 6 bases between. The CDR3 reads CASSYQKSYNSPLHF. CDR3 nucleotides: TGTGCCAGCAGTTACCAGAAGTCCTATAATTCACCCCTCCACTTT.

This chain links TRBV5-1 with TRBJ1-1; D unresolved. V was cut by 0 bases and J by 6 bases, with 12 bases left in between. The CDR3 has 14 amino acids. Germline V CDR1 and CDR2: SGHRS, YFSETQ. CDR3 coding DNA: TGCGCCAGCAGCTTGGGAGGCAAGCCATCTGAAGCTTTCTTT. Encoded protein: CASSLGGKPSEAFF.

The rearrangement joins TRBV5-5 to TRBJ1-3; 8 bases align to TRBD1. This CDR3 contains 17 residues. Trimming cost V 4 bases and J 1 base; bases outside gene matches: 10. Germline V CDR1 and CDR2: SGHKS, YYEKEE (reference sequence). In nucleotides, the CDR3 is TGTGCCAGCAGCCCTAGACAGGGGATGAGTTCTGGAAACACCATATATTTT. Its translation: CASSPRQGMSSGNTIYF.

J is TRBJ1-6 and V is TRBV6-6, with D perhaps TRBD1 (5 bases). CDR1 is MNHNY, CDR2 SVGAGI, per germline (reference sequence). V was cut by 0 bases and J by 7 bases, with 7 bases left in between. The CDR3 is made up of 14 amino acids. The CDR3 DNA reads as TGTGCCAGCAGTTACTCGGACATAAATTCACCCCTCCACTTT. Its protein is CASSYSDINSPLHF.

The chain is built from TRBV29-1 and TRBJ2-1, with D perhaps TRBD1 (6 bases). Trimming took off 6 bases at V and 2 bases at J, with 14 bases between the two ends. This CDR3 has 14 amino acids. CDR1 is SQVTM and CDR2 is ANQGSEA in the germline V gene. The CDR3 nucleotides read TGCAGCGTATTTCAGGGGAGCCCCTACAATGAGCAGTTCTTC. Translation gives CSVFQGSPYNEQFF.